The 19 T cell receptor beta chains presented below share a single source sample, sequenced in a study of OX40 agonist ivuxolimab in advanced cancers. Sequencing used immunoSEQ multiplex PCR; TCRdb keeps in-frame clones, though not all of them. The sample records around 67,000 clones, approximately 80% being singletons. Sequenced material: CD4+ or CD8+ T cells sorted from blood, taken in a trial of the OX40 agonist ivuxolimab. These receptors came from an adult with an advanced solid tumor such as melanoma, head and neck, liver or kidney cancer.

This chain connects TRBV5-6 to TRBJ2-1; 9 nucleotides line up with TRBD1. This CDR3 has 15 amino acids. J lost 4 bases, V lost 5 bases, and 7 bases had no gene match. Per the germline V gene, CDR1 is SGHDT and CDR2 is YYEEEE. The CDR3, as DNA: TGTGCCAGCAGTTGGGGACAGGGAAATTACAATGAGCAGTTCTTC. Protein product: CASSWGQGNYNEQFF.

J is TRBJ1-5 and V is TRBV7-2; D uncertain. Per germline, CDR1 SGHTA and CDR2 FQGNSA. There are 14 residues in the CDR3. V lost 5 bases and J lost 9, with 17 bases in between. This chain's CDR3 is CASSLHPAPAPQHF. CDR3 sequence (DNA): TGTGCCAGCAGCCTTCACCCCGCCCCGGCGCCCCAGCATTTT.

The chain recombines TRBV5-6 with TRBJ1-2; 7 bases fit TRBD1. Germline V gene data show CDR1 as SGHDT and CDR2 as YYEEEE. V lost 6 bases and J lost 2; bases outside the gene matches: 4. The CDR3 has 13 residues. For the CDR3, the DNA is TGTGCCAGCACCCCGACAGGGAACTATGGCTACACCTTC. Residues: CASTPTGNYGYTF.

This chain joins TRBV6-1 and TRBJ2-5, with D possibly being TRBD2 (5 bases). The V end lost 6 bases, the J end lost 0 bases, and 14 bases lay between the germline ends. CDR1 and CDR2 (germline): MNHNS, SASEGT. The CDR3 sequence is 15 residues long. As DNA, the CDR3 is TGTGCCAGCAGACTGGGGAGCTATTACCAAGAGACCCAGTACTTC. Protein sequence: CASRLGSYYQETQYF.

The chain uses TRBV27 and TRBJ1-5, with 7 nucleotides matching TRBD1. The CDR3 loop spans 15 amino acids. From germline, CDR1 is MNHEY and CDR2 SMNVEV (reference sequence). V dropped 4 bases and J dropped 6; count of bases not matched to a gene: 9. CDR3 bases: TGTGCCAGCAGTTCCGACAGGGAGCGCGGTCAGCCCCAGCATTTT. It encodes CASSSDRERGQPQHF.

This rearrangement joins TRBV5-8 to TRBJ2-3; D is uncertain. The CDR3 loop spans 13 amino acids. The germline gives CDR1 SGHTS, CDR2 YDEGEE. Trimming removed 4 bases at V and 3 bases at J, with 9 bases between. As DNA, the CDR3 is TGTGCCAGCAGCCCCCGACTGACAGATACGCAGTATTTT. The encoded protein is CASSPRLTDTQYF.

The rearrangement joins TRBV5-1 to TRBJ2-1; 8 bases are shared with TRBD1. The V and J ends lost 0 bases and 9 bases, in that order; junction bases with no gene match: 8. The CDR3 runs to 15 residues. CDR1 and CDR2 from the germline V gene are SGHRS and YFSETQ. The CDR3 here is CASSLGQGAIPEQFF. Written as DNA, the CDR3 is TGCGCCAGCAGCTTGGGGCAGGGGGCGATCCCTGAGCAGTTCTTC.

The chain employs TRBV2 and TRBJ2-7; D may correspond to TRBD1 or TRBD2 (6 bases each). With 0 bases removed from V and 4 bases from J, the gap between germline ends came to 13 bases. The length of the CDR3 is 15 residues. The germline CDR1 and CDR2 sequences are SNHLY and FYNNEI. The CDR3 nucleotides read TGTGCCAGCAGTGAAGCCTCGGGGGCGGGATACGAGCAGTACTTC. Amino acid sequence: CASSEASGAGYEQYF.

The CDR3 spells CASSSLAGGQTSTDTQYF. In nucleotides, the CDR3 is TGTGCCAGTAGTTCGTTGGCAGGGGGCCAAACTAGCACAGATACGCAGTATTTT. The rearrangement uses TRBV19 and TRBJ2-3; 8 bases fit TRBD1. The V gene end was trimmed by 5 bases and the J gene end by 0 bases; junction bases not matched to a gene: 13. CDR3 length: 18 amino acids. The germline V gene has CDR1 LNHDA and CDR2 SQIVND (reference sequence). Full variable domain (missing parts from reference TRBV19 and TRBJ2-3): DGGITQSPKYLFRKEGQNVTLSCEQNLNHDAMYWYRQDPGQGLRLIYYSQIVNDFQKGDIAEGYSVSREKKESFPLTVTSAQKNPTAFYLCASSSLAGGQTSTDTQYFGPGTRLTVL.

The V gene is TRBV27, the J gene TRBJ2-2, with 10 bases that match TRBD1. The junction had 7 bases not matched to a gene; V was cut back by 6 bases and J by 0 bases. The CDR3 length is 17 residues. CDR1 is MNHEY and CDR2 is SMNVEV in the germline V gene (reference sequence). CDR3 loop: CASRRQGALANTGELFF. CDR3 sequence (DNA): TGTGCCAGCAGACGACAGGGGGCCCTCGCGAACACCGGGGAGCTGTTTTTT.

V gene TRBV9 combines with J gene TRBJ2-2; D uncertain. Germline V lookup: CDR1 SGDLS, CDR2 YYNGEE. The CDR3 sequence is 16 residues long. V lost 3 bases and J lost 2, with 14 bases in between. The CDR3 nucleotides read TGTGCCAGCAGCGAGGCCCTCGACTCTAACACCGGGGAGCTGTTTTTT. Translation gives CASSEALDSNTGELFF.

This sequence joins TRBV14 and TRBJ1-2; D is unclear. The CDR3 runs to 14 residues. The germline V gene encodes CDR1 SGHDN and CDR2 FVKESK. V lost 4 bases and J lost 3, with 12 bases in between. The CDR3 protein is CASSPVMRDYGYTF. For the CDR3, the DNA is TGTGCCAGCAGCCCGGTGATGCGGGACTATGGCTACACCTTC.

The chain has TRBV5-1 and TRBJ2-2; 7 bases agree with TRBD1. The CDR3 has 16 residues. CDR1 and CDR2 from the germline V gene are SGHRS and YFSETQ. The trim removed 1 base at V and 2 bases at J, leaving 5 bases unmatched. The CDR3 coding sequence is TGCGCCAGCAGCTTGAGGTACAGGGGAAACACCGGGGAGCTGTTTTTT. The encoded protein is CASSLRYRGNTGELFF.

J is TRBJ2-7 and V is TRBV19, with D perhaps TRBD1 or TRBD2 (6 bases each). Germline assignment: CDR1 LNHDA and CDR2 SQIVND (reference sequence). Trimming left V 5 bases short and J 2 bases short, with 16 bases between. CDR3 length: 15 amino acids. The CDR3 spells CASSPGGTRTYEQYF. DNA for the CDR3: TGTGCCAGTAGTCCCGGCGGGACAAGGACCTACGAGCAGTACTTC.

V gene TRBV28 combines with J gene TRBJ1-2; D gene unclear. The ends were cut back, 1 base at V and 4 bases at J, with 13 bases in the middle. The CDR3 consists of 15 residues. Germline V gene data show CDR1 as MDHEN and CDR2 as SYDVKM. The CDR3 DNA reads TGTGCCAGCAGTTTATATCCGGGAGATACCTATGGCTACACCTTC. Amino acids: CASSLYPGDTYGYTF.

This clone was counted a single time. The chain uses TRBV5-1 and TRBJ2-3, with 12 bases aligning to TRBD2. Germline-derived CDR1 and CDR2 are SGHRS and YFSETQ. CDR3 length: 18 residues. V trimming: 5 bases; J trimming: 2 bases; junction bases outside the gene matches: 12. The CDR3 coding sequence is TGCGCCAGCAGTTACCAGGGGGGACTAGCGGGCCCCACAGATACGCAGTATTTT. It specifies CASSYQGGLAGPTDTQYF.

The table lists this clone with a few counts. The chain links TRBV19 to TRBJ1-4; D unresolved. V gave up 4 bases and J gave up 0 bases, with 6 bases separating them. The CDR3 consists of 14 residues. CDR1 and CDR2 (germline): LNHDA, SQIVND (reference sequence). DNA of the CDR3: TGTGCCAGTAGTAAAGACACAACTAATGAAAAACTGTTTTTT. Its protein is CASSKDTTNEKLFF.

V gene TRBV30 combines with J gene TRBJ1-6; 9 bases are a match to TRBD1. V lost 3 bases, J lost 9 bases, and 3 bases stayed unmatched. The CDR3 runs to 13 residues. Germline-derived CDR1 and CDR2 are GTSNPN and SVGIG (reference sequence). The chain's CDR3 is CAWRGQGGSPLHF. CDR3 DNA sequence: TGTGCCTGGAGGGGACAGGGAGGTTCACCCCTCCACTTT.

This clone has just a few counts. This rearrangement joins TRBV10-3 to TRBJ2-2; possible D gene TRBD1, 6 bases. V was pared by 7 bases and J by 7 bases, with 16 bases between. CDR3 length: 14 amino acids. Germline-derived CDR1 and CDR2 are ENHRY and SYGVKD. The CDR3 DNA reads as TGTGCCATCAAGGGGACAATTGGGGGCGGGGAGCTGTTTTTT. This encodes CAIKGTIGGGELFF.